Sequencing of this TCR beta chain was carried out in a study of T-cell memory formation after mild COVID-19. Study-level background: Each donor largely had its own TCR clusters.

TCRdb redid the calling of the 5' RACE reads with MiXCR, one entry per CDR3 protein. The sample holds 390,000 or so distinct CDR3 sequences, 15% to 20% seen once. This clonotype occurred a few times. Its specificity is unknown. Whole-study findings and limits: Those CD4+ clones that contracted were mainly in CM and EM (CD8+ ones in EMRA).

The length of the CDR3 is 15 residues. Per the germline V gene, CDR1 is SGHRS and CDR2 is YFSETQ. Deletions cut 0 bases from V and 2 bases from J, with 11 bases between. This rearrangement joins TRBV5-1 to TRBJ1-2; unclear D gene. This receptor was identified in a young man who had mild COVID-19 (a few samples of this study predate the infection). Cell type and time point are not known. Specimen: PBMCs or a T cell subset sorted from them (not recorded which). For the CDR3, the DNA is TGCGCCAGCAGCTTGGCCACTAGCGGAAACTATGGCTACACCTTC. Translation gives CASSLATSGNYGYTF.